The 10 T cell receptor beta chains reported below all come from one sample, sequenced in a study of blood T cell repertoires in COVID-19. The data were produced by immunoSEQ multiplex PCR, yet TCRdb's version contains in-frame clones alone and is incomplete. The sample carries some 40,000 clones, about 85% recorded once. The sequenced sample consisted of peripheral blood. The origin of the receptors is a man aged 65 to 85 with acute or convalescent COVID-19.

The chain combines TRBV18 with TRBJ1-5, with TRBD1 as a possible D gene (6 bases). With 3 bases removed from V and 2 bases from J, the gap between germline ends came to 14 bases. The CDR3 extends over 16 amino acids. Germline V gene data show CDR1 as KGHSH and CDR2 as LQKENI. CDR3 in DNA: TGTGCCAGCTCACCGGAGGGGGGGGTCGGCAATCAGCCCCAGCATTTT. This gives the protein CASSPEGGVGNQPQHF.

V usage is TRBV2 and J usage is TRBJ2-1; 10 bases fit TRBD2. This CDR3 contains 15 residues. The V segment lost 4 bases and the J segment 5 bases; nucleotides outside the gene matches: 5. Germline-derived CDR1 and CDR2 are SNHLY and FYNNEI. The CDR3 region has the DNA TGTGCCAGCAGTGTAGCTAGCGGGAGCCACAATGAGCAGTTCTTC. Translating gives CASSVASGSHNEQFF.

V and J are TRBV28 and TRBJ2-1; 8 positions match TRBD2. V was pared by 3 bases and J by 9 bases, with 4 bases of the junction left unmatched. This CDR3 comprises 13 residues. In germline, CDR1 is MDHEN, CDR2 SYDVKM. The CDR3 loop reads CASSFGLASEQFF. Here the CDR3 DNA reads TGTGCCAGCAGTTTCGGACTAGCAAGTGAGCAGTTCTTC.

The chain is built from TRBV27 and TRBJ2-1, with 7 bases fitting TRBD1. Germline V gene data show CDR1 as MNHEY and CDR2 as SMNVEV (reference sequence). Germline trimming cut 4 bases from V and 7 bases from J; bases unmatched to any gene: 7. CDR3 length equals 14 residues. CDR3 in DNA: TGTGCCAGCAGTTCAGGGGGACAGTTGAATGAGCAGTTCTTC. It yields the protein CASSSGGQLNEQFF.

The genes are TRBV11-3 and TRBJ1-1; D uncertain. This CDR3 has 14 residues. Trimming took 5 bases from V and 1 from J, leaving 11 bases between them. The V gene's germline CDR1 is SGHNT and CDR2 YENEEA. The CDR3 region has the DNA TGTGCCAGCAGCGGCAGTGGCTCGAACACTGAAGCTTTCTTT. This sequence encodes CASSGSGSNTEAFF.

The gene calls are TRBV5-4 and TRBJ2-7; 7 bases map to TRBD1. The germline gives CDR1 SGHNT, CDR2 YYREEE (reference sequence). The CDR3 spans 15 residues. Trimming at V came to 4 bases and at J to 2 bases, leaving 9 bases not matched to a gene. This CDR3 is CASSPRTGTTYEQYF. The CDR3 region has the DNA TGTGCCAGCAGCCCTAGGACAGGAACAACCTACGAGCAGTACTTC.

The chain employs TRBV28 and TRBJ2-3; 9 nucleotides agree with TRBD1. V dropped 5 bases and J dropped 6; count of bases not matched to a gene: 6. Germline V gene sequence: CDR1 MDHEN, CDR2 SYDVKM. CDR3 length: 14 amino acids. CDR3 loop: CASSTTGGMDTQYF. The CDR3 DNA reads TGTGCCAGCAGTACGACAGGGGGGATGGATACGCAGTATTTT. The full variable domain, completed using reference TRBV28 and TRBJ2-3, is DVKVTQSSRYLVKRTGEKVFLECVQDMDHENMFWYRQDPGLGLRLIYFSYDVKMKEKGDIPEGYSVSREKKERFSLILESASTNQTSMYLCASSTTGGMDTQYFGPGTRLTVL.

The chain employs TRBV7-2 and TRBJ2-1; tentatively, D is TRBD2 (5 bases). V was trimmed by 5 bases and J by 2 bases, leaving 19 bases between them. Germline V CDR1 and CDR2: SGHTA, FQGNSA. The CDR3 sequence is 17 residues long. As DNA, the CDR3 is TGTGCCAGCAGCACCCTGCTGGGAGCGGTCCCCTACAATGAGCAGTTCTTC. This sequence encodes CASSTLLGAVPYNEQFF.

The rearrangement joins TRBV3-1 (or the pseudogene TRBV3-2) to TRBJ1-2; D is perhaps TRBD1 (6 bases). CDR3 length equals 16 residues. V was cut by 0 bases and J by 8 bases, with 19 bases left in between. Germline lookup yields CDR1 LGHDT and CDR2 YNNKEL (reference sequence). The CDR3 DNA sequence: TGTGCCAGCAGCCAAGAGTTTTGGTCACAGGGTGGCGGCTACACCTTC. It codes for CASSQEFWSQGGGYTF.

This clone came up once. The rearrangement uses TRBV5-4 and TRBJ2-7, with 9 bases matching TRBD2. Germline CDR1 and CDR2: SGHNT and YYREEE (reference sequence). The junction had 4 bases not matched to a gene; V was cut back by 0 bases and J by 6 bases. CDR3 length equals 14 residues. The CDR3 DNA is TGTGCCAGCAGCTTGGTGGGTAGCGGGAGCGAGCAGTACTTC. It is translated as CASSLVGSGSEQYF.